This T cell receptor (beta chain) was sequenced in a study of cytomegalovirus exposure and HLA in healthy donors. Study-level points and caveats: Later analysis showed most CMV-associated TCR beta chains appearing HLA-restricted. TCR beta V- and J-gene trimming was later associated with a missense DCLRE1C variant. Accurate prediction of HLA-A and HLA-B alleles (for most subjects) was reportedly achieved from TCR beta sequences. Differences between HLA loci emerged in a later analysis of TCR association rates, with DRB1 most and HLA-C fewest.

The PCR used 60 Vbeta and 13 Jbeta primers. Some clones are missing from TCRdb's copy, which holds only in-frame ones; the method was immunoSEQ multiplex PCR. The sample carries roughly 200,000 clones, around three quarters recorded once. Germline values: CDR1 MNHEY, CDR2 SMNVEV (reference sequence). The CDR3 has 15 amino acids. J gave up 6 bases and V 5 bases, and 8 bases lay outside the gene matches. Only a few counts were recorded for this clone. As yet, its antigen is unknown. The gene calls are TRBV27 and TRBJ1-5, with 9 bases identical to TRBD1. Sample: PBMCs. The origin of this receptor is a man younger than 45 in good health and CMV-seronegative. CDR3 sequence: CASSPTGQGRQPQHF. CDR3 DNA: TGTGCCAGCAGTCCGACGGGACAGGGTCGTCAGCCCCAGCATTTT.